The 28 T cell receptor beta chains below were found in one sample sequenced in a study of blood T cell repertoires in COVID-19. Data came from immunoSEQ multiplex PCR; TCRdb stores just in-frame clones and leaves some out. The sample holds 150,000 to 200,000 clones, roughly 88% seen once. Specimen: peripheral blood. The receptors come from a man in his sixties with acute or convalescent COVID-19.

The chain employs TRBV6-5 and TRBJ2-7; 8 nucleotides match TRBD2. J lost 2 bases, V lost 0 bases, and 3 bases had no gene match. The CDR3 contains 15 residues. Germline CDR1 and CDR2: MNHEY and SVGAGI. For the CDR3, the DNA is TGTGCCAGCAGTTACTCGCAGCGGGGGCCCTACGAGCAGTACTTC. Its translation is CASSYSQRGPYEQYF.

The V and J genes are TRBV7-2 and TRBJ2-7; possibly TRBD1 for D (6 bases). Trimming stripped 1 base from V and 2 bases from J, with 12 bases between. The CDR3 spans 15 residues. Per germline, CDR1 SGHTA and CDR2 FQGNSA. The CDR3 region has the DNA TGTGCCAGCAGCTTAGTGGCAGGGGCCGCCTACGAGCAGTACTTC. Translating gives CASSLVAGAAYEQYF.

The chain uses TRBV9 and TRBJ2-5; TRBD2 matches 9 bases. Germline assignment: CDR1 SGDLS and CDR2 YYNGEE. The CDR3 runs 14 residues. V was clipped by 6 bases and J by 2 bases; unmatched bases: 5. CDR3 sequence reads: CASNPSGNQETQYF. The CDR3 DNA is TGTGCCAGCAACCCTAGCGGGAATCAAGAGACCCAGTACTTC.

The CDR3: CASREGMSEQFF. The DNA for the CDR3 is TGTGCCAGCAGAGAGGGTATGAGTGAGCAGTTCTTC. The genes are TRBV6-5 and TRBJ2-1; a weak D match, TRBD2 (5 bases). CDR3 size: 12 residues. V was shortened by 6 bases and J by 9 bases, with 12 bases between the two germline ends. The germline CDR1 and CDR2 sequences are MNHEY and SVGAGI.

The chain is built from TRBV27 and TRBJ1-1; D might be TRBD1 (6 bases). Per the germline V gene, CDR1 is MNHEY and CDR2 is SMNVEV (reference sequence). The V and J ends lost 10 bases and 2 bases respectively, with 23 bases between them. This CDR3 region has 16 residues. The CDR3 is CATIRGGPTSNTEAFF. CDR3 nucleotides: TGTGCCACCATTCGTGGGGGCCCCACCAGTAACACTGAAGCTTTCTTT.

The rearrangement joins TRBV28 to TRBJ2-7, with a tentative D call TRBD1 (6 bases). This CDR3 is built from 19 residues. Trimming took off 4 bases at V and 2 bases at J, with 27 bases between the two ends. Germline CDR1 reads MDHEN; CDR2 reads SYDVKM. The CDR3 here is CASSSDTGPLLSDAYEQYF. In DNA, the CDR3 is TGTGCCAGCAGTTCCGACACAGGGCCCCTACTCTCTGATGCCTACGAGCAGTACTTC.

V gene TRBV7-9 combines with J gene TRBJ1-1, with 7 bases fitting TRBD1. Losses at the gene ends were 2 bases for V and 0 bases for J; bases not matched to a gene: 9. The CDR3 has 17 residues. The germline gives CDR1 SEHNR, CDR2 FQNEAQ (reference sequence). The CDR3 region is CASSLPKGTEMNTEAFF. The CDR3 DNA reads TGTGCCAGCAGCTTACCAAAAGGGACAGAAATGAACACTGAAGCTTTCTTT.

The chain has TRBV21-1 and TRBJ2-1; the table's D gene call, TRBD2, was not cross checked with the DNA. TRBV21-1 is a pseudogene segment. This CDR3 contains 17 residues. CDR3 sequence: CASSKIRGESRPYEQFF. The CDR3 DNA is TGTGCCAGCAGCAAAATCCGGGGGGAGTCTCGTCCCTATGAGCAGTTCTTC.

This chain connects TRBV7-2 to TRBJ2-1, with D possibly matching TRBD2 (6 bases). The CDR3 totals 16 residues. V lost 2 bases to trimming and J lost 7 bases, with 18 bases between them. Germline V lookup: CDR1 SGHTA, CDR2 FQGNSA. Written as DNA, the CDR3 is TGTGCCAGCAGCTTAAGTTTAGCGGCCCCTGGGAATGAGCAGTTCTTC. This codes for CASSLSLAAPGNEQFF.

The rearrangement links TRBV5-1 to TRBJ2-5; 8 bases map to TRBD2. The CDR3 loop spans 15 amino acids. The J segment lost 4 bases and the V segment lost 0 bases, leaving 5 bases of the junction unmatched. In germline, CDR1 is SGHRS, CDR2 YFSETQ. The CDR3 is CASSLGGRSAETQYF. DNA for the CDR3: TGCGCCAGCAGCTTGGGCGGGAGGTCCGCAGAGACCCAGTACTTC.

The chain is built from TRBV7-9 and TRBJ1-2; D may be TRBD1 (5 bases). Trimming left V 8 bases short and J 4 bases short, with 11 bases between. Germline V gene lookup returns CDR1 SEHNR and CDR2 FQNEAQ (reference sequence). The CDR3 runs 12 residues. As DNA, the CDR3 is TGTGCCAGCCGAGGCAGGGCCTATGGCTACACCTTC. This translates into CASRGRAYGYTF.

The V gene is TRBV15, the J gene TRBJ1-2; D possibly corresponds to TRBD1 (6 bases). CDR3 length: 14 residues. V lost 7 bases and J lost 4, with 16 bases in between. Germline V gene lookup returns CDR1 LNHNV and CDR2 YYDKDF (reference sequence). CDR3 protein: CATTGAGTRYGYTF. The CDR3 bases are TGTGCCACCACAGGGGCAGGGACCCGCTATGGCTACACCTTC.

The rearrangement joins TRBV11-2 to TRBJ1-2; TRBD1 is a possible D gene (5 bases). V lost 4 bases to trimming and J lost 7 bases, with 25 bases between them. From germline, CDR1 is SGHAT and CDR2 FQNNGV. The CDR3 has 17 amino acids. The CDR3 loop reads CASSSSGWRGKRGGYTF. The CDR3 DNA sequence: TGTGCCAGCAGCTCCTCGGGGTGGCGGGGGAAGAGGGGTGGCTACACCTTC.

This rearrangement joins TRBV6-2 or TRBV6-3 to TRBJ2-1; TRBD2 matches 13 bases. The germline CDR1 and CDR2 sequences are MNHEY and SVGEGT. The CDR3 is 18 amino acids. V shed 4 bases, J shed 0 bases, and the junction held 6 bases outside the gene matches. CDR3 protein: CASSSPGLAGRSYNEQFF. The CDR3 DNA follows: TGTGCCAGCAGTTCCCCGGGACTAGCGGGACGCTCCTACAATGAGCAGTTCTTC.

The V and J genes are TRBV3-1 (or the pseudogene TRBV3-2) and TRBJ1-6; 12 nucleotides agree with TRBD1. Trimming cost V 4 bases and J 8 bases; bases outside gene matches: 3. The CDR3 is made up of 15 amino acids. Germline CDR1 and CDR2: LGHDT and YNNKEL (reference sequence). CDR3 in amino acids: CASSRGQGADSPLHF. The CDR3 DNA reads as TGTGCCAGCAGCCGGGGACAGGGGGCCGATTCACCCCTCCACTTT.

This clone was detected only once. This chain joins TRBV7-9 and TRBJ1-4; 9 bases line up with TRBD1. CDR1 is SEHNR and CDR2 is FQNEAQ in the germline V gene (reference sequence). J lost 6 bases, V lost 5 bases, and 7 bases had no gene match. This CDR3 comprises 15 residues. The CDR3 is CASSRRQGGDEKLFF. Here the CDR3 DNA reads TGTGCCAGCAGCAGAAGACAGGGGGGAGATGAAAAACTGTTTTTT.

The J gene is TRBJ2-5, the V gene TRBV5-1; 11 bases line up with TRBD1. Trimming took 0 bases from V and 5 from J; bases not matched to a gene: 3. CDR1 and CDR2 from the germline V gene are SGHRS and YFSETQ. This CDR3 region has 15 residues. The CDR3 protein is CASSLVGTGGETQYF. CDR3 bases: TGCGCCAGCAGCTTGGTTGGGACAGGGGGGGAGACCCAGTACTTC.

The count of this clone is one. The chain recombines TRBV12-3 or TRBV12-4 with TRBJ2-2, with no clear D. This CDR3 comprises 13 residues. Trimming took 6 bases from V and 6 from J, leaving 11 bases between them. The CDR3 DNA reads TGTGCCAGCAGATTTTCGGTGGCCGGGGAGCTGTTTTTT. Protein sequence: CASRFSVAGELFF.

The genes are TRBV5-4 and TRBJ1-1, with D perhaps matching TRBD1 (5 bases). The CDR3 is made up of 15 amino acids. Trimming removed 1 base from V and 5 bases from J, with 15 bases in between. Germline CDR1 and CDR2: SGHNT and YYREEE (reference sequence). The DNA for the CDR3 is TGTGCCAGCAGCTTGATGCGTCAGGGAAGGACTGAAGCTTTCTTT. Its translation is CASSLMRQGRTEAFF.

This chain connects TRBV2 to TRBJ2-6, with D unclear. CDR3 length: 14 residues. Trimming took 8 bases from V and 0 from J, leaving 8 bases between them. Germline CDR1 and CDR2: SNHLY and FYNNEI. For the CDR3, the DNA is TGTGCCAGCCGTCAGGCCTCTGGGGCCAACGTCCTGACTTTC. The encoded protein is CASRQASGANVLTF.

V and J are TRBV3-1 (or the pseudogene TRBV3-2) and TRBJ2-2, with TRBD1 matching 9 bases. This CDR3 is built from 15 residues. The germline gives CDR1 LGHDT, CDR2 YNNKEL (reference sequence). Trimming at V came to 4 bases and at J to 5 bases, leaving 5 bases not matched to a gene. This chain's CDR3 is CASSPGQGGTGELFF. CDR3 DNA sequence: TGTGCCAGCAGCCCGGGACAGGGAGGGACCGGGGAGCTGTTTTTT.

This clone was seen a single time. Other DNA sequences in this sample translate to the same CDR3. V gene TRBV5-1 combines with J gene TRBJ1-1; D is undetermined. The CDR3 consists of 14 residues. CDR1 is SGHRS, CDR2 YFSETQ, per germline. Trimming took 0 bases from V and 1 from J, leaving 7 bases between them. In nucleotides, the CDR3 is TGCGCCAGCAGCTTGGGGGCGGGGAACACTGAAGCTTTCTTT. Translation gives CASSLGAGNTEAFF.

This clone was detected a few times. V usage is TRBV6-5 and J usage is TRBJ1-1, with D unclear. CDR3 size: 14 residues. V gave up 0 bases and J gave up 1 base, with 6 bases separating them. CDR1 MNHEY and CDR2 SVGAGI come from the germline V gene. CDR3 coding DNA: TGTGCCAGCAGTTACTCCTCCAGGAACACTGAAGCTTTCTTT. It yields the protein CASSYSSRNTEAFF.

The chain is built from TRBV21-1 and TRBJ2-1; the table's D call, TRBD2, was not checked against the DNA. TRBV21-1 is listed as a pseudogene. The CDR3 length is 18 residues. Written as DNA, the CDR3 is TGTGCCAGCATTGGGAGACTAGCGGGGGGGAGCTCCTACAATGAGCAGTTCTTC. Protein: CASIGRLAGGSSYNEQFF.

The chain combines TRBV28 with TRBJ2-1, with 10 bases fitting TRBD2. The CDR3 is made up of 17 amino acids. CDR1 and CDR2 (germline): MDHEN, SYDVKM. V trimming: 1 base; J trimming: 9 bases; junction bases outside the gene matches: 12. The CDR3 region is CASSLSFGTSVDSEQFF. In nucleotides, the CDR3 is TGTGCCAGCAGTTTATCCTTTGGGACTAGCGTGGATAGTGAGCAGTTCTTC.

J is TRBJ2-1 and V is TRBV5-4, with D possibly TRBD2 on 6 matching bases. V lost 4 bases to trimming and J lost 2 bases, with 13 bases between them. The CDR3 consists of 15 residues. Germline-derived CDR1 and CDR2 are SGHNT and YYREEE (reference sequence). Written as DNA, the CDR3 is TGTGCCAGCAGCCTGGACTGGGGGGCCTACAATGAGCAGTTCTTC. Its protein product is CASSLDWGAYNEQFF.

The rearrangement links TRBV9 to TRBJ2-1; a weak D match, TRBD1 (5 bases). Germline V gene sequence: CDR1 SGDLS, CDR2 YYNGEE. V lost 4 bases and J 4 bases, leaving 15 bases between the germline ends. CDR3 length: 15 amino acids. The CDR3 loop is CASSPSGLWYNEQFF. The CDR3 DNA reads TGTGCCAGCAGCCCATCAGGGCTCTGGTACAATGAGCAGTTCTTC.

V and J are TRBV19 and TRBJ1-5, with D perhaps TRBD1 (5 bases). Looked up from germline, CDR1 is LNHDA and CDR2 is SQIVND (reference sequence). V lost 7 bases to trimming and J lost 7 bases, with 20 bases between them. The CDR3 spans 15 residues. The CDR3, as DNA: TGTGCCAGTACCGTCTCGTGGGGGGGGAGGCAGCCCCAGCATTTT. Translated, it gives CASTVSWGGRQPQHF.